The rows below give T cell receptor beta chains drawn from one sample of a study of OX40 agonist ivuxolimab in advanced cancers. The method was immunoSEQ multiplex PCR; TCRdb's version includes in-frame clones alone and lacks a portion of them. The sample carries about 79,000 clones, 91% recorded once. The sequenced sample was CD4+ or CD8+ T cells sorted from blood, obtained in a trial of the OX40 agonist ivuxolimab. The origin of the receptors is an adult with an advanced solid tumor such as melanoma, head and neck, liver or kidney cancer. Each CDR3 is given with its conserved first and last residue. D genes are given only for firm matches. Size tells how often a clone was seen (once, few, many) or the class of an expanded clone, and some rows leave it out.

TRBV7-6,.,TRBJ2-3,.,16,CASSLEVGVAADTQYF,TGTGCCAGCAGCTTAGAAGTTGGGGTTGCAGCAGATACGCAGTATTTT
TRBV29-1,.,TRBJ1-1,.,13,CSVEDGLNTEAFF,TGCAGCGTTGAAGACGGGCTGAACACTGAAGCTTTCTTT
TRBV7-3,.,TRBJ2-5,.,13,CASSYRVGETQYF,TGTGCCAGCAGCTACAGGGTCGGGGAGACCCAGTACTTC
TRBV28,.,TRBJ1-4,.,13,CATNGPSQEKLFF,TGTGCCACGAACGGGCCAAGCCAGGAAAAACTGTTTTTT
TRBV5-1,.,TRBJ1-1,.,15,CASSRQGRVNTEAFF,TGCGCCAGCAGCCGCCAGGGGCGGGTGAACACTGAAGCTTTCTTT
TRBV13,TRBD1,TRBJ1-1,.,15,CASSYRQGASTEAFF,TGTGCCAGCAGCTATAGACAGGGGGCGTCCACTGAAGCTTTCTTT
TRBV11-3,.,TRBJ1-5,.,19,CASSLGRGPPGYSNQPQHF,TGTGCCAGCAGCTTAGGGAGGGGACCGCCTGGCTATAGCAATCAGCCCCAGCATTTT
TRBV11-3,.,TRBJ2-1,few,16,CASSKEGFGGDNEQFF,TGTGCCAGCAGCAAAGAGGGGTTTGGAGGGGACAATGAGCAGTTCTTC
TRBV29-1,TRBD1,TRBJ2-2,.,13,CSARGQGSGELFF,TGCAGCGCCCGTGGACAGGGTAGCGGGGAGCTGTTTTTT
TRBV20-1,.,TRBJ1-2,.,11,CSARPLLIYTF,TGCAGTGCTAGACCCCTCTTGATCTACACCTTC
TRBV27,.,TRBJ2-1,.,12,CASSFLFHEQFF,TGTGCCAGCAGTTTTCTGTTCCATGAGCAGTTCTTC
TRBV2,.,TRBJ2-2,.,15,CASMGAIGGTGELFF,TGTGCCAGCATGGGGGCCATCGGGGGGACCGGGGAGCTGTTTTTT
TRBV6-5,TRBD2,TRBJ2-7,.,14,CASRGTSGSYEQYF,TGTGCCAGCAGAGGGACTAGCGGATCCTACGAGCAGTACTTC
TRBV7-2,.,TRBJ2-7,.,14,CASSLNSGPYEQYF,TGTGCCAGCAGCTTAAATTCAGGGCCCTACGAGCAGTACTTC
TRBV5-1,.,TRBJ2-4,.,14,CASSLEEGENIQYF,TGCGCCAGCAGCTTGGAGGAGGGTGAAAACATTCAGTACTTC
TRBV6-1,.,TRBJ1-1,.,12,CASRGLTSEAFF,TGTGCCAGCCGGGGGTTAACTAGTGAAGCTTTCTTT
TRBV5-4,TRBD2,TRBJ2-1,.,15,CASSLALAGVNEQFF,TGTGCCAGCAGCTTGGCACTAGCGGGAGTAAATGAGCAGTTCTTC
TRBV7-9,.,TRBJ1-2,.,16,CASSLRVQGMNYGYTF,TGTGCCAGCAGTTTACGGGTTCAGGGTATGAACTATGGCTACACCTTC
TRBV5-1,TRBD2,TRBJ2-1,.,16,CASSLEPAGGLNEQFF,TGCGCCAGCAGCTTGGAGCCAGCGGGAGGATTAAATGAGCAGTTCTTC
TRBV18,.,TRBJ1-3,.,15,CASSPNTQSGNTIYF,TGTGCCAGCTCACCAAACACACAGAGTGGAAACACCATATATTTT
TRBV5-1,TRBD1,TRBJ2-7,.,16,CASRTVGQGNSYEQYF,TGCGCCAGCAGGACGGTCGGACAGGGGAACTCCTACGAGCAGTACTTC
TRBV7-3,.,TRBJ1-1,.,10,CASDGTEAFF,TGTGCCAGCGATGGGACTGAAGCTTTCTTT
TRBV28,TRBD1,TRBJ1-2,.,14,CASSPGTGISGYTF,TGTGCCAGCAGCCCCGGGACAGGGATCTCTGGCTACACCTTC
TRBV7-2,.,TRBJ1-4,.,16,CASSLALDTQRTKLFF,TGTGCCAGCAGCTTAGCCCTGGACACCCAAAGGACGAAACTGTTTTTT
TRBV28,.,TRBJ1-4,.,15,CASSLSVAGNEKLFF,TGTGCCAGCAGCCTGTCCGTAGCTGGTAATGAAAAACTGTTTTTT
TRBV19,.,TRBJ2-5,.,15,CASSITGVYQETQYF,TGTGCCAGTAGTATTACGGGGGTGTACCAAGAGACCCAGTACTTC
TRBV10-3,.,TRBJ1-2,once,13,CAISNRDQDGYTF,TGTGCCATCAGTAACAGGGATCAGGATGGCTACACCTTC
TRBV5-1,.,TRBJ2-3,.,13,CASSFQNTDTQYF,TGCGCCAGCAGCTTCCAGAACACAGATACGCAGTATTTT
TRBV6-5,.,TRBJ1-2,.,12,CASRTLGYGYTF,TGTGCCAGCAGAACGCTGGGATATGGCTACACCTTC
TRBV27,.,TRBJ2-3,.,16,CASSSPGGLRTDTQYF,TGTGCCAGCAGTTCCCCTGGGGGGCTCCGGACAGATACGCAGTATTTT
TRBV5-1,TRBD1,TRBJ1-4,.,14,CASKTGPLNEKLFF,TGCGCCAGCAAGACAGGGCCACTTAATGAAAAACTGTTTTTT
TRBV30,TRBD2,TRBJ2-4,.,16,CAWNPMAGGSKNIQYF,TGTGCCTGGAACCCGATGGCGGGAGGTTCCAAAAACATTCAGTACTTC
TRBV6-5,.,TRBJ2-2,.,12,CASRGNTGELFF,TGTGCCAGCAGGGGTAACACCGGGGAGCTGTTTTTT
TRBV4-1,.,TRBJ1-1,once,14,CASSQTYMNTEAFF,TGCGCCAGCAGCCAAACTTACATGAACACTGAAGCTTTCTTT
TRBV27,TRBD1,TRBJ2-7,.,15,CASSPTTGFSYEQYF,TGTGCCAGCAGTCCCACGACAGGGTTTTCCTACGAGCAGTACTTC
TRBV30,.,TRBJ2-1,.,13,CAWVLGSGSEQFF,TGTGCCTGGGTTTTGGGTTCAGGGAGTGAGCAGTTCTTC
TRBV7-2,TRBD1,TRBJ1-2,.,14,CASTLLQGAGGYTF,TGTGCCAGCACCCTGTTACAGGGGGCGGGTGGCTACACCTTC
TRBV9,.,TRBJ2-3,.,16,CASSVGGGAGTDTQYF,TGTGCCAGCAGCGTAGGTGGGGGAGCGGGCACAGATACGCAGTATTTT
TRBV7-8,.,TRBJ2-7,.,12,CASSFGGGEQYF,TGTGCCAGCAGCTTTGGAGGGGGCGAGCAGTACTTC
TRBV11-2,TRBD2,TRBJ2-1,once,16,CASSSSTSGLGYEQFF,TGTGCCAGCAGCTCTTCGACTAGCGGGCTTGGTTATGAGCAGTTCTTC
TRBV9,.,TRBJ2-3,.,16,CASSVVSGRSTDTQYF,TGTGCCAGCAGCGTAGTTAGTGGCAGGAGCACAGATACGCAGTATTTT